This is a list of T cell receptor beta chains from one sample in a study of patients and donors after allogeneic stem cell transplantation. TCRdb used MiXCR to reprocess the RT-PCR reads, holding one entry per CDR3 protein. The data contain around 200,000 distinct CDR3 sequences, over 30% of them singletons. Sequencing was done on a sample of blood, either unsorted or a sorted T cell fraction (not recorded which). These receptors were taken from a human donor who was either an allogeneic HSCT recipient or a stem cell or donor lymphocyte infusion donor (not recorded which). It is not recorded whose cells these are; they may come from a transplant donor. CDR3s include the opening cysteine and the closing phenylalanine or tryptophan. D genes are given only for firm matches. Clone sizes are given selectively: once, few, many, or a class where the clone is expanded.

d_call	j_call	v_call	clone_size	cdr3_aa	cdr3_nt
-	TRBJ2-7	TRBV4-2	-	CASSHFGYEQYF	TGTGCCAGCAGCCATTTCGGGTACGAGCAGTACTTC
-	TRBJ1-3	TRBV5-1	-	CASKVSDSGNTIYF	TGCGCCAGCAAGGTGTCGGATTCTGGAAACACCATATATTTT
-	TRBJ2-2	TRBV5-1	-	CASSSGHNTGELFF	TGCGCCAGCAGCTCCGGACACAACACCGGGGAGCTGTTTTTT
-	TRBJ2-3	TRBV12-3/TRBV12-4	-	CASSFKGMVDTQYF	TGTGCCAGCAGTTTTAAGGGGATGGTAGATACGCAGTATTTT
-	TRBJ1-1	TRBV12-3/TRBV12-4	once	CASSPPPNTEAFF	TGTGCCAGCAGTCCCCCCCCGAACACTGAAGCTTTCTTT
-	TRBJ1-1	TRBV15	few	CATSRDKRSRVGNTEAFF	TGTGCCACCAGCAGAGATAAAAGGAGCAGGGTGGGGAACACTGAAGCTTTCTTT
-	TRBJ2-7	TRBV15	-	CATSRVEADSYEQYF	TGTGCCACCAGCAGAGTCGAAGCGGACTCCTACGAGCAGTACTTC
-	TRBJ1-1	TRBV12-3/TRBV12-4	few	CASSLAQGGTEAFF	TGTGCCAGCAGTTTGGCCCAGGGAGGGACTGAAGCTTTCTTT
-	TRBJ1-2	TRBV27	few	CASSRLQGFGYGYTF	TGTGCCAGCAGTCGCCTTCAGGGGTTCGGCTATGGCTACACCTTC
-	TRBJ2-4	TRBV20-1	-	CSARDRVGKNIQYF	TGCAGTGCTAGAGATAGGGTAGGCAAAAACATTCAGTACTTC
TRBD1	TRBJ1-1	TRBV12-3/TRBV12-4	-	CASRKGTGGTEAFF	TGTGCCAGCAGGAAGGGGACAGGGGGGACTGAAGCTTTCTTT
-	TRBJ1-1	TRBV28	-	CASRPRTASTEAFF	TGTGCCAGCAGACCCCGGACTGCCTCCACTGAAGCTTTCTTT
TRBD1	TRBJ1-1	TRBV20-1	few	CSAPPTGDTEAFF	TGCAGTGCTCCCCCGACAGGGGACACTGAAGCTTTCTTT
-	TRBJ1-4	TRBV9	-	CASSPWGDLNEKLFF	TGTGCCAGCAGCCCTTGGGGGGACCTTAATGAAAAACTGTTTTTT
-	TRBJ2-5	TRBV6-5	-	CASSYEGFLGTRTQYF	TGTGCCAGCAGTTACGAGGGATTTCTAGGGACAAGGACCCAGTACTTC
-	TRBJ1-1	TRBV7-8	few	CASSSQTPMNTEAFF	TGTGCCAGCAGCTCGCAGACACCCATGAACACTGAAGCTTTCTTT
TRBD1	TRBJ1-1	TRBV24-1	-	CATSDDSRGRLTF	TGTGCCACCAGTGACGACTCCAGGGGGCGGCTTACCTTT
-	TRBJ1-5	TRBV7-2	few	CASSLIATDQPQHF	TGTGCCAGCAGCTTAATCGCCACCGATCAGCCCCAGCATTTT
-	TRBJ1-1	TRBV12-3/TRBV12-4	few	CASSLKQIKAFF	TGTGCCAGCAGTTTAAAGCAGATTAAAGCTTTCTTT
-	TRBJ1-5	TRBV7-2	-	CASTLVGGRSDQPQHF	TGTGCCAGCACACTCGTGGGGGGGCGCTCGGATCAGCCCCAGCATTTT
TRBD1	TRBJ2-2	TRBV7-7	-	CASSPTGAVTGELFF	TGTGCCAGCAGCCCTACAGGGGCTGTCACCGGGGAGCTGTTTTTT
-	TRBJ2-3	TRBV7-9	-	CASSLLQGVSTDTQYF	TGTGCCAGCAGCCTCTTGCAGGGAGTTAGCACAGATACGCAGTATTTT
-	TRBJ1-1	TRBV6-5	-	CASSYHSPENTEAFF	TGTGCCAGCAGTTACCATTCACCAGAGAACACTGAAGCTTTCTTT
-	TRBJ1-1	TRBV7-9	-	CASSFQGISEAFF	TGTGCCAGCAGCTTCCAGGGTATTTCGGAAGCTTTCTTT
-	TRBJ1-2	TRBV21-1	-	CASSKRDRGNYGYTF	TGTGCCAGCAGCAAACGGGACAGGGGAAACTATGGCTACACCTTC
-	TRBJ1-3	TRBV4-3	-	CASSQDRAVSGNTIYF	TGCGCCAGCAGCCAAGATCGGGCAGTCTCTGGAAACACCATATATTTT
-	TRBJ1-2	TRBV7-8	few	CASSLAPPYYGYTF	TGTGCCAGCAGCTTAGCACCTCCCTACTATGGCTACACCTTC
-	TRBJ1-1	TRBV29-1	-	CSAGTEAFF	TGCAGCGCGGGCACTGAAGCTTTCTTT
-	TRBJ1-2	TRBV12-3/TRBV12-4	-	CASSPPGGINYGYTF	TGTGCCAGCAGCCCGCCGGGAGGGATCAACTATGGCTACACCTTC
-	TRBJ2-3	TRBV5-1	few	CASSLAWGGGTDTQYF	TGCGCCAGCAGCTTGGCCTGGGGAGGGGGAACAGATACGCAGTATTTT
-	TRBJ1-6	TRBV5-1	few	CASSPTDRLRSPLHF	TGCGCCAGCAGCCCAACCGACAGGTTACGGTCACCCCTCCACTTT
TRBD2	TRBJ2-7	TRBV6-1	-	CASSEGAGSVGEQYF	TGTGCCAGCAGTGAAGGAGCGGGAAGCGTGGGCGAGCAGTACTTC
-	TRBJ1-6	TRBV11-2	few	CASSLGGGWGLVSSYNSPLHF	TGTGCCAGCAGCTTAGGCGGAGGTTGGGGGCTGGTTAGCTCCTATAATTCACCCCTCCACTTT
-	TRBJ1-3	TRBV29-1	once	CSVEVPVAGNTIYF	TGCAGCGTTGAAGTACCGGTAGCTGGAAACACCATATATTTT
-	TRBJ1-1	TRBV3-1	-	CASSQIFRGGGGTEAFF	TGTGCCAGCAGCCAGATTTTTAGGGGGGGCGGCGGCACTGAAGCTTTCTTT
-	TRBJ2-7	TRBV15	-	CATSTVSGQDPYEQYF	TGTGCCACCAGCACCGTAAGCGGGCAGGACCCCTACGAGCAGTACTTC